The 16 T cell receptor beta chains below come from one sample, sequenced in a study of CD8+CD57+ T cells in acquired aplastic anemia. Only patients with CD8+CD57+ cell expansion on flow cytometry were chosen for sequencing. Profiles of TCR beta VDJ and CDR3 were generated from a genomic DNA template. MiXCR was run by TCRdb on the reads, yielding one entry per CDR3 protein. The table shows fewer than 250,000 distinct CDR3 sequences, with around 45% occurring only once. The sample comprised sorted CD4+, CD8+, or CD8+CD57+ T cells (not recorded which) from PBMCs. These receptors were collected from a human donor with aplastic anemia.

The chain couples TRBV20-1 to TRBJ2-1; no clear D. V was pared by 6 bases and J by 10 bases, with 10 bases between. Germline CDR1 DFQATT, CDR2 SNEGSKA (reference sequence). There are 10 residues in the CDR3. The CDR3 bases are TGCAGTGCCGGCGTCGGGGAGCAGTTCTTC. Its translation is CSAGVGEQFF.

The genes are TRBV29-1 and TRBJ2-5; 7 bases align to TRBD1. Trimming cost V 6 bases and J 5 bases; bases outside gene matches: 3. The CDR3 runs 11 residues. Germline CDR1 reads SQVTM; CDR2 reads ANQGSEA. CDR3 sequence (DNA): TGCAGCGTCGACAGGGATGAGACCCAGTACTTC. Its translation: CSVDRDETQYF. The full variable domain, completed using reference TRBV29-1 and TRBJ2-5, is SAVISQKPSRDICQRGTSLTIQCQVDSQVTMMFWYRQQPGQSLTLIATANQGSEATYESGFVIDKFPISRPNLTFSTLTVSNMSPEDSSIYLCSVDRDETQYFGPGTRLLVL.

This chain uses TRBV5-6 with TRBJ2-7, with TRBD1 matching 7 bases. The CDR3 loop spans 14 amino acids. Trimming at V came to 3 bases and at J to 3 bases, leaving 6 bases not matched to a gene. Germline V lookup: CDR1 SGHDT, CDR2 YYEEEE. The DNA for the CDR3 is TGTGCCAGCAGCTCCGGACAGGCGATCTACGAGCAGTACGTC. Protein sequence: CASSSGQAIYEQYV.

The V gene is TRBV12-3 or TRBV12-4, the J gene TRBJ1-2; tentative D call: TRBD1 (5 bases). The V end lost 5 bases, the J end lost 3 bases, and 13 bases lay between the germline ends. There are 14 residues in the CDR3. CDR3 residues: CASSGGWQHYGYTF. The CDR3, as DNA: TGTGCCAGCAGTGGGGGGTGGCAGCACTATGGCTACACCTTC.

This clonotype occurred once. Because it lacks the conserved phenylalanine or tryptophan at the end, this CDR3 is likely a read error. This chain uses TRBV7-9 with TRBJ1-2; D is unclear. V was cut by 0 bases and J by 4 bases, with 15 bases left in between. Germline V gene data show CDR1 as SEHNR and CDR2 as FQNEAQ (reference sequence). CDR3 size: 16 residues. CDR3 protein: CASSLAETVLSYGYTS. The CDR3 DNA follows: TGTGCCAGCAGCTTAGCCGAAACAGTCCTATCCTATGGCTACACCTCC.

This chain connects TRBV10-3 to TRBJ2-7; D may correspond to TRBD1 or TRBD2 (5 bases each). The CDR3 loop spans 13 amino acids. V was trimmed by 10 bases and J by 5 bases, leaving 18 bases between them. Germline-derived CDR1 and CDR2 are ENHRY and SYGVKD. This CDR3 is CATKLAGDHEQYF. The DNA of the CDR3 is TGTGCCACCAAGCTGGCCGGGGACCACGAGCAGTACTTC.

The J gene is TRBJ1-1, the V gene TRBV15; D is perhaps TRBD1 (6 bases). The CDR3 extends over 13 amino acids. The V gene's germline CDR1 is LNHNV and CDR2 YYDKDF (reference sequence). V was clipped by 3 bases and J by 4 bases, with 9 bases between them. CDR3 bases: TGTGCCACCAGCAGGGAAGGGGGCACTGAAGCTTTCTTT. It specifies CATSREGGTEAFF.

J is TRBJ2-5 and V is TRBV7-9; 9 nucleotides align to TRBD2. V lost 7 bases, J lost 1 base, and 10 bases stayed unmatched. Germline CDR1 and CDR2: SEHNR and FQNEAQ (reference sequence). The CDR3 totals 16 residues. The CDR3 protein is CASNPSTSGGQETQYF. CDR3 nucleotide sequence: TGTGCCAGCAACCCTTCGACTAGCGGAGGCCAAGAGACCCAGTACTTC.

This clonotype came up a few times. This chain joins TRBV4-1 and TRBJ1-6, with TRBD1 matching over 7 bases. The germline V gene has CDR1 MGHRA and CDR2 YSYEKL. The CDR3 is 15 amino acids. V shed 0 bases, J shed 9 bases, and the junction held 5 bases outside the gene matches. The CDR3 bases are TGCGCCAGCAGCCAAGATTGGAGGGGGCCTTCACCCCTCCACTTT. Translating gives CASSQDWRGPSPLHF.

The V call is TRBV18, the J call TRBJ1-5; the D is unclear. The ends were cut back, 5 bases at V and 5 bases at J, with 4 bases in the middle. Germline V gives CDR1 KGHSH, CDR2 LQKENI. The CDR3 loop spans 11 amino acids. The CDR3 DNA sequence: TGTGCCAGCTCAGGCCATCAGCCCCAGCATTTT. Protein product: CASSGHQPQHF.

CDR3 residues: CAISKTAQVNTEAFF. The DNA of the CDR3 is TGTGCCATCTCTAAAACTGCGCAGGTGAACACTGAAGCTTTCTTT. V usage is TRBV10-3 and J usage is TRBJ1-1; D ambiguous. The CDR3 runs 15 residues. The germline V and J ends were trimmed by 8 bases and 0 bases, with 16 bases remaining between them. CDR1 and CDR2 from the germline V gene are ENHRY and SYGVKD.

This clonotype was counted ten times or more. The chain's CDR3 is CSARGLTTGNNSPLHF. The DNA of the CDR3 is TGCAGTGCTAGAGGCCTTACAACAGGGAATAATTCACCCCTCCACTTT. This chain connects TRBV20-1 to TRBJ1-6, with D perhaps matching TRBD1 (6 bases). The V end was cut by 1 base, the J end by 5 bases, with 15 bases between. Germline-derived CDR1 and CDR2 are DFQATT and SNEGSKA (reference sequence). This CDR3 comprises 16 residues.

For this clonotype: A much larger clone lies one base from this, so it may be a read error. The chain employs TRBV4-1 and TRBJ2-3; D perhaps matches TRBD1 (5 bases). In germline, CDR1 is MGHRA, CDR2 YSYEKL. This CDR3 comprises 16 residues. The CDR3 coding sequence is TGCGCCAGCAGCCAAGATGGGGCAGCGAGCACATATACGCAGTATTTT. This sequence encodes CASSQDGAASTYTQYF.

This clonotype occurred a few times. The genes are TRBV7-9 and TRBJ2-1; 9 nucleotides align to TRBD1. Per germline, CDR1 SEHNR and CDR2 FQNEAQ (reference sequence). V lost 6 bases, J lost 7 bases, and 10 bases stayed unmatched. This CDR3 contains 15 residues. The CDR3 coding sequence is TGTGCCAGCAGTTCCCCGGGACAGGGACGGAATGAGCAGTTCTTC. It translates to CASSSPGQGRNEQFF.

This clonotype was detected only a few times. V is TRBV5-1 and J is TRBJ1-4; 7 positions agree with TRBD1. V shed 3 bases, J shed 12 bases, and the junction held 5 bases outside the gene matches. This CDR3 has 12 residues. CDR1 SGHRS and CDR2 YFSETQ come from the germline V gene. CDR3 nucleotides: TGCGCCAGCAGCTATCAGGGGGATGAACTGTTTTTT. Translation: CASSYQGDELFF.

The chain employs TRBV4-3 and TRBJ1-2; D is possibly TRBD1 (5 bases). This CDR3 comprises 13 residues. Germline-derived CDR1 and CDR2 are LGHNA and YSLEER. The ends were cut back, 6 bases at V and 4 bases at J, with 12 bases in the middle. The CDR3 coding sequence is TGCGCCAGCAGGAGGGGTTTCGGCTATGGCTACACCTTC. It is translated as CASRRGFGYGYTF.